The TCR beta chain under discussion was sequenced for a study of molecular identifiers for immune sequencing clone quantification. TCRdb ran MiXCR on the PCR reads and lists one entry per CDR3 protein. This sample has about 320,000 distinct CDR3 sequences; about 21% occur once, and the top ten carry under 0.95%. Naive CD8 libraries came from approximately 20,000 to 1,000,000 sorted cells with 10%, 30% or 50% RNA. Naive CD8 T cells were picked out by sorting for CD8+CD4-CCR7+CD45RA+. The CDR3 spans 14 residues. V shed 7 bases and J 4 bases; nucleotides not matched to a gene: 5. Germline values: CDR1 ENHRY, CDR2 SYGVKD. General observations from the study: A single cell's spiked Jurkat TCR RNA was reportedly detectable among fewer than 1.1 million naive cells. Clones with over 20 RNA copies captured over 97% of effector molecules but under 1% of naive ones.

This clonotype occurred a few times. Its specificity is not known. This TCR came from a human donor in good health. Some libraries in this study had Jurkat cell RNA spiked in. The sample was naive CD8+ T cells from blood, with Jurkat cell RNA spiked in. Subset reported: FACS-sorted CD8+CD4-CCR7+CD45RA+ naive T cells. The chain joins TRBV10-3 to TRBJ2-7, with TRBD2 identical over 12 bases. The CDR3 protein is CAITDGLAGYEQYF. The CDR3 nucleotides are TGTGCCATCACCGATGGACTAGCGGGGTACGAGCAGTACTTC.